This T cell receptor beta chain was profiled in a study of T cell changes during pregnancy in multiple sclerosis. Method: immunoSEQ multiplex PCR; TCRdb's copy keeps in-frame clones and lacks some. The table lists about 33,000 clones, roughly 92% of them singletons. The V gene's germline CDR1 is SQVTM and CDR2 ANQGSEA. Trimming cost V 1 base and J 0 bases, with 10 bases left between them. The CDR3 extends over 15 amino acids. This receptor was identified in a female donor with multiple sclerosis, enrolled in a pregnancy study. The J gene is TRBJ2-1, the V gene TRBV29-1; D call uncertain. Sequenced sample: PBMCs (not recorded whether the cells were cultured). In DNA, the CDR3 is TGCAGCGTTGAAGCCCGGAGAGGCTCCTACAATGAGCAGTTCTTC. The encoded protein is CSVEARRGSYNEQFF.